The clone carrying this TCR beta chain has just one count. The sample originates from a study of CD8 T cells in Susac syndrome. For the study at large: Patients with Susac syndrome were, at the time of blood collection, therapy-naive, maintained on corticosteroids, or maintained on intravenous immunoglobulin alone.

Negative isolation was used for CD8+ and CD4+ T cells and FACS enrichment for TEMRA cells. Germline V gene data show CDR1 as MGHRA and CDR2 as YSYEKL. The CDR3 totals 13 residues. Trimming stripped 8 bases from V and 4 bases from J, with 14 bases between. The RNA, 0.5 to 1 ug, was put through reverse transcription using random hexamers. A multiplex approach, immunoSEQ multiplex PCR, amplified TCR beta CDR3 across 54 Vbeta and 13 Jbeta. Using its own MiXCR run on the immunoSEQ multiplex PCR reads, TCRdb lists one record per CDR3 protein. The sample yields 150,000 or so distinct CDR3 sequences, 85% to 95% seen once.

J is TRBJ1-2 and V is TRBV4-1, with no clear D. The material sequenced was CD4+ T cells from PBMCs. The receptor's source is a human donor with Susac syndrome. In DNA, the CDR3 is TGCGCCAGCGGGCGGCCGGACTTCTATGGCTACACCTTC. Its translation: CASGRPDFYGYTF.